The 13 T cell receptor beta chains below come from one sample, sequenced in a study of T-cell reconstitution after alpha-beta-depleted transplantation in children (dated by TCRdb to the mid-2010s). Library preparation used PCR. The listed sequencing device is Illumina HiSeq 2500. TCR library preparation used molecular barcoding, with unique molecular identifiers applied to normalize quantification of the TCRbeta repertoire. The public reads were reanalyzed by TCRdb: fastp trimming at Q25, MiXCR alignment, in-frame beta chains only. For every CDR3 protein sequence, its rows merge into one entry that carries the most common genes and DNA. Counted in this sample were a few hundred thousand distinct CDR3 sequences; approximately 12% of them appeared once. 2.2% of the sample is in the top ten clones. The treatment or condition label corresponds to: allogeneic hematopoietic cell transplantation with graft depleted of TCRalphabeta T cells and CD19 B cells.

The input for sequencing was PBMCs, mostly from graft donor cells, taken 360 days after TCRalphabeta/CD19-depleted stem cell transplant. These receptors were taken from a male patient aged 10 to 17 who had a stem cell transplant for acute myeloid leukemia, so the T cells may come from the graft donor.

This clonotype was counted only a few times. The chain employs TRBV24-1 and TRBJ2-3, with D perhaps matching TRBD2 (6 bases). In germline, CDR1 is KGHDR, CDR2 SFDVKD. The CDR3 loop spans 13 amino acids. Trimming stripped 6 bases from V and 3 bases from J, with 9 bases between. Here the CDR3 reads CATSWRETDTQYF. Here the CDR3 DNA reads TGTGCCACCAGTTGGCGGGAAACAGATACGCAGTATTTT.

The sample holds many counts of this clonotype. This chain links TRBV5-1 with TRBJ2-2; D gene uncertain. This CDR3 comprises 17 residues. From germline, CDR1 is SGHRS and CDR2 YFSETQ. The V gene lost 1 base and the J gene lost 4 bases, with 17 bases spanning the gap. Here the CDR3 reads CASSLPPGPLGTGELFF. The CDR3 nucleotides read TGCGCCAGCAGCTTGCCCCCCGGACCCCTAGGCACCGGGGAGCTGTTTTTT.

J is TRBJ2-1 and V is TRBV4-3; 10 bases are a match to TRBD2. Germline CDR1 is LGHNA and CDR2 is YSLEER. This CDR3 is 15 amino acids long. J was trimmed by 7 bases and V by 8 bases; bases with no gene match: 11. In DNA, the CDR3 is TGCGCCAGCCAAGATCTCAGCGGGAGGGCTAATGAGCAGTTCTTC. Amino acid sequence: CASQDLSGRANEQFF.

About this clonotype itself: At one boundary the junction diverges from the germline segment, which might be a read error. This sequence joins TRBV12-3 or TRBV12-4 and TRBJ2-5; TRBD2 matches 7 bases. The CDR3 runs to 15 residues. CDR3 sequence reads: CASSLEGGPQETQYF. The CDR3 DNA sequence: TGCGCCAGCAGTTTGGAGGGAGGGCCGCAAGAGACCCAGTACTTC.

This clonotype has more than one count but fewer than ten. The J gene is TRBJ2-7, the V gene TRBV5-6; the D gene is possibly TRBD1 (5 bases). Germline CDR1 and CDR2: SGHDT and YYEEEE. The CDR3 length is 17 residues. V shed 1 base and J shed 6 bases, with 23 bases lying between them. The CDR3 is CASSLPPDSPGSTEQYF. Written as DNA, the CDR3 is TGTGCCAGCAGCTTGCCCCCCGACAGTCCTGGTTCCACCGAGCAGTACTTC. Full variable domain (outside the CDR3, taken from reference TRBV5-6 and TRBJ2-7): DAGVTQSPTHLIKTRGQQVTLRCSPKSGHDTVSWYQQALGQGPQFIFQYYEEEERQRGNFPDRFSGHQFPNYSSELNVNALLLGDSALYLCASSLPPDSPGSTEQYFGPGTRLTVT.

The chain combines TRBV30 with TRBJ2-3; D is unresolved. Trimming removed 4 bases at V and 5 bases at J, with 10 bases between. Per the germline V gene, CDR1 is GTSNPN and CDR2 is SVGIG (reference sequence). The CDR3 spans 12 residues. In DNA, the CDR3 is TGTGCCTGGAAACCGGTGGAAGATACGCAGTATTTT. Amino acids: CAWKPVEDTQYF.

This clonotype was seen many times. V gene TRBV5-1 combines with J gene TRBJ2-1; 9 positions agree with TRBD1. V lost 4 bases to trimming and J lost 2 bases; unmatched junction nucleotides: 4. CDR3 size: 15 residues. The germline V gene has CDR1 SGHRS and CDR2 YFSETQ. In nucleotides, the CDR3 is TGCGCCAGCAGCCCCGGGACAGGGACCTACAATGAGCAGTTCTTC. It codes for CASSPGTGTYNEQFF.

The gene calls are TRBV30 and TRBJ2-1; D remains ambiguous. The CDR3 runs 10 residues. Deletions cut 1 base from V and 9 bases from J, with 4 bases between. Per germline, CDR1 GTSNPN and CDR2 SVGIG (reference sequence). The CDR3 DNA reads TGTGCCTGGAGTGGGAGTGAGCAGTTCTTC. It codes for CAWSGSEQFF.

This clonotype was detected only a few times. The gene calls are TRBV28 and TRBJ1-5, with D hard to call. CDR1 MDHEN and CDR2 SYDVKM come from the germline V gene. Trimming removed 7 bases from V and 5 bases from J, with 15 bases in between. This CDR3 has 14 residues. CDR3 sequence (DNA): TGTGCCAGCACCATTGGGCGGGTCCATCAGCCCCAGCATTTT. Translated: CASTIGRVHQPQHF. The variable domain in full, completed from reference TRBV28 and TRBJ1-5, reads DVKVTQSSRYLVKRTGEKVFLECVQDMDHENMFWYRQDPGLGLRLIYFSYDVKMKEKGDIPEGYSVSREKKERFSLILESASTNQTSMYLCASTIGRVHQPQHFGDGTRLSIL.

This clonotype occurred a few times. This CDR3 is CASSSTRLAGGPYNEQFF. The DNA of the CDR3 is TGTGCCAGCAGCTCAACCAGACTAGCGGGAGGGCCATACAATGAGCAGTTCTTC. The J gene is TRBJ2-1, the V gene TRBV11-2; TRBD2 aligns across 14 bases. Per the germline V gene, CDR1 is SGHAT and CDR2 is FQNNGV. The CDR3 has 18 amino acids. With 4 bases clipped from V and 4 bases from J, the junction kept 9 bases outside the gene matches.

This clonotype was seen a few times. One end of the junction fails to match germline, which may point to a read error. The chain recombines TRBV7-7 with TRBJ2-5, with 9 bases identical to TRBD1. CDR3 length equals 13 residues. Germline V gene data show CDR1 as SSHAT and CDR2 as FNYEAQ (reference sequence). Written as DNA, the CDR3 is TGTGCTAGCAGCTTAGGGACAGGGAGTGCCCAGTACTTC. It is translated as CASSLGTGSAQYF.

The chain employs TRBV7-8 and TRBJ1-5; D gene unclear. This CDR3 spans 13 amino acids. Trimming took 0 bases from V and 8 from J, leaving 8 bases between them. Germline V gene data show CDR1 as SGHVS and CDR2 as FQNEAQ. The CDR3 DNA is TGTGCCAGCAGCTTAGCACAAGATAAGCCCCAGCATTTT. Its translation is CASSLAQDKPQHF.

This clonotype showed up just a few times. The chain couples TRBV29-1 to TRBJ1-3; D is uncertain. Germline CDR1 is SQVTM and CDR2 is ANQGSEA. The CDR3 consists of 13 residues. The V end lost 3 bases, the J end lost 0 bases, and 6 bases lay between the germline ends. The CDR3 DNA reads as TGCAGCGTTGACACGGGCTCTGGAAACACCATATATTTT. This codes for CSVDTGSGNTIYF.